This T cell receptor (beta chain) stems from a study of T cells in Graves' hyperthyroidism and ophthalmopathy. Many counts were recorded for this clonotype. RNA transcripts provided the source from which TCR beta CDR3 regions were amplified. The TCR CDR3 was amplified in a first-round RT-PCR using the HTBI primer set. Via MiXCR, TCRdb re-called the multiplex PCR reads, giving one row per CDR3 protein. The data show about 740,000 distinct CDR3 sequences, 12% to 15% seen once. The CDR3 runs to 16 residues. Germline V CDR1 and CDR2: KGHSH, LQKENI. Between the trimmed V and J ends, which lost 4 bases and 6 bases, there was a span of 19 bases.

The chain combines TRBV18 with TRBJ2-1; a weak D match, TRBD1 (6 bases). This clonotype originated in a woman between 18 and 30 years old with Graves' hyperthyroidism. Material for sequencing was blood. The CDR3 DNA reads as TGTGCCAGCTCACGGCCTCCAGGGGTATCTGGCAATGAGCAGTTCTTC. This translates into CASSRPPGVSGNEQFF. Supplemented by reference TRBV18 and TRBJ2-1, the full variable domain reads NAGVMQNPRHLVRRRGQEARLRCSPMKGHSHVYWYRQLPEEGLKFMVYLQKENIIDESGMPKERFSAEFPKEGPSILRIQQVVRGDSAAYFCASSRPPGVSGNEQFFGPGTRLTVL.